This T cell receptor (beta chain) was observed in a study of T-cell memory formation after mild COVID-19. On the study more broadly: TCR clusters were mostly donor specific.

To note about this clonotype: Its antigen is unknown.

Via MiXCR, TCRdb re-called the 5' RACE reads, giving one row per CDR3 protein. The sample has 300,000 to 400,000 distinct CDR3 sequences, over 13% seen once. Per the germline V gene, CDR1 is MGHRA and CDR2 is YSYEKL. Trimming removed 1 base at V and 2 bases at J, with 11 bases between. The CDR3 runs 15 residues. Overall study findings and caveats: Contracting clones localized mainly to CM and EM when CD4+ and mainly to EMRA when CD8+.

This chain uses TRBV4-1 with TRBJ1-1; D ambiguous. Input material: PBMCs or a T cell subset sorted from them (not recorded which). The sequence was obtained from a young man who had mild COVID-19 (a few samples of this study predate the infection). Cell type and time point are not known. CDR3 nucleotide sequence: TGCGCCAGCAGCCAAGCAAGACTGACCAACACTGAAGCTTTCTTT. This codes for CASSQARLTNTEAFF.